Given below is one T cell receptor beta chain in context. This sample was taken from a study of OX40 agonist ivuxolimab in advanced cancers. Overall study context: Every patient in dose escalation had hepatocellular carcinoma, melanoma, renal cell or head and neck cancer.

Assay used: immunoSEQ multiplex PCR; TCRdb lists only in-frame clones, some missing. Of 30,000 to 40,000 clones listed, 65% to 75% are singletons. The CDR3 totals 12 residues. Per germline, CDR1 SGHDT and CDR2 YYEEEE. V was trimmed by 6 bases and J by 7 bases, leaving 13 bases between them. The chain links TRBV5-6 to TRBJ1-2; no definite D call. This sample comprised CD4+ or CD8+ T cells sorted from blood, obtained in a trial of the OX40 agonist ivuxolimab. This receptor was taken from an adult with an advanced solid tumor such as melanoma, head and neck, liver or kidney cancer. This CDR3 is CASNWDTGGYTF. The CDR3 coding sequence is TGTGCCAGCAACTGGGATACTGGTGGCTACACCTTC.